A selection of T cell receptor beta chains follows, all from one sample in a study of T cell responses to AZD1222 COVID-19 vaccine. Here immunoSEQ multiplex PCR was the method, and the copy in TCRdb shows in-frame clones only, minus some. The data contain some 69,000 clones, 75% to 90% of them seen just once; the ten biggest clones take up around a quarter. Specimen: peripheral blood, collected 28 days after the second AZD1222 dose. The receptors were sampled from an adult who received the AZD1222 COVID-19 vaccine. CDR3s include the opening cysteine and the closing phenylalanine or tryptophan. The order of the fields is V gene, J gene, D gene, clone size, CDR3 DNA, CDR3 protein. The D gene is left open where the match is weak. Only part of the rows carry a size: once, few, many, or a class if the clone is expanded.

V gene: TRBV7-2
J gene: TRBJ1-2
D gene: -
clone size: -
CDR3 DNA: TGTGCCAGCAGCGAATCGAGGGGGGGCCTTAACTATGGCTACACCTTC
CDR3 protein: CASSESRGGLNYGYTF

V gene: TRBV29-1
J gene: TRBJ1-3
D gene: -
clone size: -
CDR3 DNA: TGCAGCGGCCGCAAAGTTGGGGGGGCATCAAACACCATATATTTT
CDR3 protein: CSGRKVGGASNTIYF

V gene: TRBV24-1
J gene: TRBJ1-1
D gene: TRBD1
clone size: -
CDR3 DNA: TGTGCCACCAGTGATTTAGGGGGCTGGGACAGGGACACTGAAGCTTTCTTT
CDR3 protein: CATSDLGGWDRDTEAFF

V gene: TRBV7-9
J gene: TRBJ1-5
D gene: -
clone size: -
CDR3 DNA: TGTGCCAGCAGTCGACAGGAGAATCAGCCCCAGCATTTT
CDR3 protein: CASSRQENQPQHF

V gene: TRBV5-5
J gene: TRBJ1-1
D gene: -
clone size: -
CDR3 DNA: TGTGCCAGCAGCTTGGAAGTGGGGGCGCACACTGAAGCTTTCTTT
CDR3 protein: CASSLEVGAHTEAFF

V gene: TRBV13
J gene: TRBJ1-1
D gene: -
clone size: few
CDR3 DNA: TGTGCCAGCAGCTCAGAGACAGCGTACACTGAAGCTTTCTTT
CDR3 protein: CASSSETAYTEAFF

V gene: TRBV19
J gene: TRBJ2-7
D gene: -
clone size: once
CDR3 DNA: TGTGCCAGTAGTTCCCCCGGCTACGAGCAGTACTTC
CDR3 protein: CASSSPGYEQYF

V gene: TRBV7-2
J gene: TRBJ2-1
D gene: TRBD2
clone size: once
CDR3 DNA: TGTGCCAGCAGCTTACCCCCGGGAGGGCGGTACAATGAGCAGTTCTTC
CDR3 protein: CASSLPPGGRYNEQFF

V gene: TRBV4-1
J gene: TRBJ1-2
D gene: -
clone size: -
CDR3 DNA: TGCGCCAGCAGCCAAGATAGGGGTTTGGATTCCTATGGCTACACCTTC
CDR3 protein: CASSQDRGLDSYGYTF

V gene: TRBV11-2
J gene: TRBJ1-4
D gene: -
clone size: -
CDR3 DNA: TGTGCCAGCACCTCACTCGGGCCAACTAATGAAAAACTGTTTTTT
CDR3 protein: CASTSLGPTNEKLFF

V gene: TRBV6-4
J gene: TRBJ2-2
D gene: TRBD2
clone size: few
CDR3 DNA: TGTGCCAGCAGTGAACTAGCGGGGAACACCGGGGAGCTGTTTTTT
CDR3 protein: CASSELAGNTGELFF

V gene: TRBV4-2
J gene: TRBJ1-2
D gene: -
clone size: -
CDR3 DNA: TGTGCCAGCAGCCAAGACGGCTTGGGCAGGGTGGGCTATGGCTACACCTTC
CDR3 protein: CASSQDGLGRVGYGYTF

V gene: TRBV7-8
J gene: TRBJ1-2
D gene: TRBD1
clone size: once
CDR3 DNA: TGTGCCAGCAGCTTGGGACAGGCTAACTATGGCTACACCTTC
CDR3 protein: CASSLGQANYGYTF

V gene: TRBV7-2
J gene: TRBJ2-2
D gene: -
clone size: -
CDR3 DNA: TGTGCCAGCAGCTTAGGCCCTGTGTTGGCGGGGACCGGGGAGCTGTTTTTT
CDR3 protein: CASSLGPVLAGTGELFF

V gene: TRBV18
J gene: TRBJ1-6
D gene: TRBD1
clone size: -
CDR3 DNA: TGTGCCAGCTCACCACGAACCGGGACAGGGGATTCACCCCTCCACTTT
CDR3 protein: CASSPRTGTGDSPLHF

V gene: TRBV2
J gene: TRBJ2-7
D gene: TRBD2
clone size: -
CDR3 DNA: TGTGCCAGCAGCGATGGCCATGGGCCGGGACTAATCGTATACGAGCAGTACTTC
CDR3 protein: CASSDGHGPGLIVYEQYF

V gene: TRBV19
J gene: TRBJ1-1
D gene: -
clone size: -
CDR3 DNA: TGTGCCAGTAGCATACTCCCAGGGGCTGGTGAAGCTTTCTTT
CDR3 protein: CASSILPGAGEAFF

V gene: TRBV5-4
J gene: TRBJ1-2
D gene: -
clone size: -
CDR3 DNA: TGTGCCAGCAAACCTGGTTATGGACATAATAACTATGGCTACACCTTC
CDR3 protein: CASKPGYGHNNYGYTF

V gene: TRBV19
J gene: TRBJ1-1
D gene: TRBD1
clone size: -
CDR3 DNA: TGTGCCAGTAGTATCACAGGGGGTAATGAAGCTTTCTTT
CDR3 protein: CASSITGGNEAFF

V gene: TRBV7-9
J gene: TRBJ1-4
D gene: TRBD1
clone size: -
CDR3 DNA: TGTGCCAGCAGCTACCCCCAGGGGGACAGGGAAAAACTGTTTTTT
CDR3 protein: CASSYPQGDREKLFF

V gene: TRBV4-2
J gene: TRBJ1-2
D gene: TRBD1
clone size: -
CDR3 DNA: TGTGCCAGCAGCCAAGACCCCCGGGACAGGGGTGGCTACACCTTC
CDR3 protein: CASSQDPRDRGGYTF

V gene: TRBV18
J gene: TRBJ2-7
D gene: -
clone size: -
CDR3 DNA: TGTGCCAGCTCAGCGAAAAAACAGGGATGGTTCGAGCAGTACTTC
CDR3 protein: CASSAKKQGWFEQYF

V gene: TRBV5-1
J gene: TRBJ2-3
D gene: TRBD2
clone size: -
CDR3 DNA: TGCGCCAGCAGCTTTCGTTCTAGCGGGAGCTATGGGGGAAGCACAGATACGCAGTATTTT
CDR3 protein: CASSFRSSGSYGGSTDTQYF

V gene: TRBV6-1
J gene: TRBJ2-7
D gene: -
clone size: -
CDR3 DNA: TGTGCCAGCAGTGAAGCTCTCGGTGGGGGGATCGCCGAGCAGTACTTC
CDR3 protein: CASSEALGGGIAEQYF

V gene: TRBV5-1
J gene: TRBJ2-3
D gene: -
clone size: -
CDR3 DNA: TGCGCCAGCAGCCCTAGGACAGGAGGGTCTACAGATACGCAGTATTTT
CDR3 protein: CASSPRTGGSTDTQYF

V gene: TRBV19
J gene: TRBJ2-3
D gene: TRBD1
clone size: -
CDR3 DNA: TGTGCCAGTAGTCTCAGCGGGTCAGGGGGCATAGATACGCAGTATTTT
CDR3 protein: CASSLSGSGGIDTQYF

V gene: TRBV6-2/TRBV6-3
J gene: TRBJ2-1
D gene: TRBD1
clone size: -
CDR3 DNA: TGTGCCAGCAGCCCTAACAGGGGGCAGGCCCGCTACAATGAGCAGTTCTTC
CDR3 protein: CASSPNRGQARYNEQFF

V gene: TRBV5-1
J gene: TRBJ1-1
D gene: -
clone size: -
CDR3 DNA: TGCGCCAGCAGCTTACAGGGTTTGGACACTGAAGCTTTCTTT
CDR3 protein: CASSLQGLDTEAFF

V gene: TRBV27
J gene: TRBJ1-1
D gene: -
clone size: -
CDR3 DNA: TGTGCCAGCAGGCAGGGCAATGGCGCTGAAGCTTTCTTT
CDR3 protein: CASRQGNGAEAFF

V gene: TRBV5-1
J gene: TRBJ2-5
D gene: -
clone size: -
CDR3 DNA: TGCGCCAGCAGCTTGTGGGCGGGTACACAAGAGACCCAGTACTTC
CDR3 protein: CASSLWAGTQETQYF

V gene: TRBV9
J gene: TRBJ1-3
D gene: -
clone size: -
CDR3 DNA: TGTGCCAGCAGCGTAAGGATCAGTTCGGGGCCTGGAAACACCATATATTTT
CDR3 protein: CASSVRISSGPGNTIYF

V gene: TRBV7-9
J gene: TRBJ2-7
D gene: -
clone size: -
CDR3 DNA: TGTGCCAGCAGCTTCCTCACAGGGTCCGAGCAGTACTTC
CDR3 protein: CASSFLTGSEQYF

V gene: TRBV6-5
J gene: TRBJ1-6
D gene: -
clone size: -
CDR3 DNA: TGTGCCAGCACCTTACAGATGGAAAGAGAGTCACCCCTCCACTTT
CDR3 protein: CASTLQMERESPLHF

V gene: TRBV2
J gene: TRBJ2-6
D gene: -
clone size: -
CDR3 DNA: TGTGCCAGCAGAGAAAGAAACTCTGGGGCCAACGTCCTGACTTTC
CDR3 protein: CASRERNSGANVLTF

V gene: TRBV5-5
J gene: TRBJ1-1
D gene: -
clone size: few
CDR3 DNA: TGTGCCAGCAGCTTAAGGGATAACACTGAAGCTTTCTTT
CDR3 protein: CASSLRDNTEAFF

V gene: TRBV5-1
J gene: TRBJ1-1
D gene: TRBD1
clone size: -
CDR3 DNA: TGCGCCAGCAGTCAGGGACAGGGAATTGCCGACACTGAAGCTTTCTTT
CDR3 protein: CASSQGQGIADTEAFF

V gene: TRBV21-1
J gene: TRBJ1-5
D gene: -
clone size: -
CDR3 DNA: TGTGCCAGCAGCGATAAAAAAAAGGGTAAGGGGGTGACAAGCAATCAGCCCCAGCATTTT
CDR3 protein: CASSDKKKGKGVTSNQPQHF

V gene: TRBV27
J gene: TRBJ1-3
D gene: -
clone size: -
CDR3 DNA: TGTGCCAGCAGTTTAAGTCCACGCTCTGGAAACACCATATATTTT
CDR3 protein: CASSLSPRSGNTIYF